This TCR beta chain derives from a study of blood T cell repertoires in COVID-19. Study at large: Sample material is recorded as cDNA or gDNA derived from T cells, B-cell-depleted T cells, or PBMCs.

Authors' methods: Reference gene primer amplification in the assay estimated nucleated cell counts. TCRdb keeps only in-frame clones here, not all; method: immunoSEQ multiplex PCR. V and J calls and clone size are as listed in that table; D and trimming were resolved from the DNA. The sample records around 110,000 clones, around 90% being singletons. Germline values: CDR1 SNHLY, CDR2 FYNNEI. CDR3 length: 16 amino acids. J was trimmed by 0 bases and V by 8 bases; bases with no gene match: 6. The V gene is TRBV2, the J gene TRBJ2-2, with 10 positions matching TRBD2. The source material was peripheral blood. The TCR comes from a woman aged 25 to 39 with acute or convalescent COVID-19. The DNA for the CDR3 is TGTGCCAGCGGATTAGCGGGGGGACCGAACACCGGGGAGCTGTTTTTT. Amino acid sequence: CASGLAGGPNTGELFF.